Presented here are 5 T cell receptor beta chains from one specimen sequenced in a study of shared clonotypes between healthy human individuals. Produced via immunoSEQ multiplex PCR; TCRdb's table is partial and in-frame only. This table has over 400,000 clones, roughly 95% appearing once. The sample was naive CD4+ T cells sorted from blood. Subset given: CD45RA+ positively selected. The receptors shown here come from a woman aged 30 to 39 in good health.

A single count supports this clone. The rearrangement links TRBV4-1 to TRBJ2-2, with TRBD2 matching 8 bases. The junction had 5 bases not matched to a gene; V was cut back by 7 bases and J by 1 base. This CDR3 has 15 residues. CDR1 is MGHRA, CDR2 YSYEKL, per germline. In DNA form, the CDR3 reads TGCGCCAGCAAACGAACTAGCGGGAACACCGGGGAGCTGTTTTTT. The encoded protein is CASKRTSGNTGELFF.

The V gene is TRBV11-2, the J gene TRBJ2-2; 7 bases line up with TRBD1. V shed 1 base and J 0 bases; nucleotides not matched to a gene: 2. The germline gives CDR1 SGHAT, CDR2 FQNNGV. This CDR3 contains 16 residues. Here the CDR3 DNA reads TGTGCCAGCAGCTTAGCGACAGGGTCGAACACCGGGGAGCTGTTTTTT. Translation gives CASSLATGSNTGELFF.

The chain is built from TRBV7-9 and TRBJ1-4; D is perhaps TRBD1 (5 bases). CDR1 is SEHNR, CDR2 FQNEAQ, per germline (reference sequence). V was cut by 3 bases and J by 4 bases, with 15 bases left in between. This CDR3 has 16 amino acids. The CDR3, as DNA: TGTGCCAGCAGCTTGCTACCGGGACTGGGTAATGAAAAACTGTTTTTT. This encodes CASSLLPGLGNEKLFF. Using reference TRBV7-9 and TRBJ1-4 for the parts outside the CDR3, the full variable domain is DTGVSQNPRHKITKRGQNVTFRCDPISEHNRLYWYRQTLGQGPEFLTYFQNEAQLEKSRLLSDRFSAERPKGSFSTLEIQRTEQGDSAMYLCASSLLPGLGNEKLFFGSGTQLSVL.

The rearrangement links TRBV9 to TRBJ2-6; D gene unclear. The CDR3 is 15 amino acids. The V gene lost 0 bases and the J gene lost 1 base, with 5 bases spanning the gap. The germline V gene has CDR1 SGDLS and CDR2 YYNGEE. The CDR3 reads CASSVELSGANVLTF. The CDR3 nucleotides are TGTGCCAGCAGCGTAGAGTTATCTGGGGCCAACGTCCTGACTTTC.

The chain joins TRBV27 to TRBJ1-4; 10 nucleotides agree with TRBD1. This CDR3 has 14 residues. The V gene end was trimmed by 8 bases and the J gene end by 7 bases; junction bases not matched to a gene: 7. CDR1 and CDR2 (germline): MNHEY, SMNVEV (reference sequence). CDR3 in DNA: TGTGCCAGCGGCGGACAGGGGGGAGGTGAAAAACTGTTTTTT. Its translation: CASGGQGGGEKLFF.